The 3 T cell receptor beta chains given below trace back to one sample, sequenced in a study of blood T cell repertoires in COVID-19. Profiled with immunoSEQ multiplex PCR; TCRdb holds only in-frame clones, not every one. The sample carries roughly 200,000 clones, 75% to 95% recorded once. Sequencing was performed on peripheral blood. The receptors shown here come from a man aged 50 to 60 with acute or convalescent COVID-19.

The CDR3 protein is CASSRGRTANNSPLHF. The CDR3 DNA is TGTGCCAGCAGTCGCGGCCGCACTGCCAATAATTCACCCCTCCACTTT. J is TRBJ1-6 and V is TRBV2; D gene uncertain. Germline CDR1 is SNHLY and CDR2 is FYNNEI. This CDR3 is built from 16 residues. V was shortened by 5 bases and J by 5 bases, with 16 bases between the two germline ends.

This chain joins TRBV18 and TRBJ2-2, with 8 nucleotides matching TRBD1. The CDR3 extends over 16 amino acids. Germline V gene data show CDR1 as KGHSH and CDR2 as LQKENI. V lost 5 bases to trimming and J lost 4 bases; unmatched junction nucleotides: 9. The CDR3 DNA is TGTGCCAGCTCATCCCGGACAGGGAGGTCCACCGGGGAGCTGTTTTTT. Translation: CASSSRTGRSTGELFF.

The chain uses TRBV29-1 and TRBJ1-1; TRBD1 aligns across 7 bases. The germline V gene encodes CDR1 SQVTM and CDR2 ANQGSEA. J was trimmed by 0 bases and V by 4 bases; bases with no gene match: 2. The CDR3 is 13 residues long. DNA of the CDR3: TGCAGCGTTGCGGGACAGATGAACACTGAAGCTTTCTTT. Amino acids: CSVAGQMNTEAFF.